This entry describes one T cell receptor (beta chain). In the authors' methods: Reference gene primer amplification gave nucleated cell count estimates. TCRdb's table, derived via immunoSEQ multiplex PCR, lists solely in-frame clones and lacks some. V, J and clone size derive from that table, while D and trimming were established from the DNA sequence. Found here are about 360,000 clones, 86% of them singletons; the top ten hold roughly 6.6%. This sample is part of a study of blood T cell repertoires in COVID-19. Study details: Specimens from acute and convalescent COVID-19 originated in the United States, Italy and Spain. T cells, B-cell-depleted T cells, or PBMCs provided the cDNA or gDNA that served as material.

Followed longitudinally, the Seattle patients had been enrolled during active infection. V lost 4 bases and J lost 6, with 15 bases in between. This CDR3 has 15 amino acids. Germline V gives CDR1 LGHNA, CDR2 YNFKEQ. The gene calls are TRBV4-2 and TRBJ1-4, with D maybe TRBD1 (5 bases). The sequencing sample was made of peripheral blood. This TCR was recovered from a woman aged 55-69 years with COVID-19, enrolled during active disease. CDR3 DNA: TGTGCCAGCAGCCCGCAAGCGGCGGGGGATGAAAAACTGTTTTTT. This codes for CASSPQAAGDEKLFF.